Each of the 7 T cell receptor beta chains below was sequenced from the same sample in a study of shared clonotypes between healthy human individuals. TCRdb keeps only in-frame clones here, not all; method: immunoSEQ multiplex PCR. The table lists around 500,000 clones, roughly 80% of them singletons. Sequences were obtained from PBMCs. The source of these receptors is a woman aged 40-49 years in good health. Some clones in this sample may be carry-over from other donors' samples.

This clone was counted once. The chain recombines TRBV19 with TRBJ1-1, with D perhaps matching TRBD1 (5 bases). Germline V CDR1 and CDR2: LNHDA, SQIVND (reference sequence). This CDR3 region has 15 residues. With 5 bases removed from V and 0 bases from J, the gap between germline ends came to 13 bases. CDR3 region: CASSLPGGLNTEAFF. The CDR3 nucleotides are TGTGCCAGTAGTCTTCCTGGGGGGTTGAACACTGAAGCTTTCTTT.

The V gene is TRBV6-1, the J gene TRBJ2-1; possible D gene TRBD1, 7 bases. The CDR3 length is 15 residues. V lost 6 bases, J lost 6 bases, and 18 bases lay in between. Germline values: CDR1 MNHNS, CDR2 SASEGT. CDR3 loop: CASRRTGEAGNEQFF. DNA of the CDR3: TGTGCCAGCAGGAGAACAGGGGAGGCGGGCAATGAGCAGTTCTTC.

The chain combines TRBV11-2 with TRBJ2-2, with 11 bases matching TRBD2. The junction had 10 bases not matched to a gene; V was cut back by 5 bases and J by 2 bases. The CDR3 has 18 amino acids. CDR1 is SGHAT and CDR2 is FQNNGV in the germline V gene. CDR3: CASSGSGRVSANTGELFF. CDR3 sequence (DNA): TGTGCCAGCAGCGGTAGCGGGAGGGTGTCTGCAAACACCGGGGAGCTGTTTTTT.

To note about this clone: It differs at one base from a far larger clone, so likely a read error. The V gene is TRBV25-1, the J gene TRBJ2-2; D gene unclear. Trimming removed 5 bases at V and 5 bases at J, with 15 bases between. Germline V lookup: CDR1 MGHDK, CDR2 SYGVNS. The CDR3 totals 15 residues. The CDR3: CASSLRKGSTGELFF. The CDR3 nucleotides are TGTGCCAGCAGTCTTCGGAAAGGGTCAACCGGGGAGCTGTTTTTT. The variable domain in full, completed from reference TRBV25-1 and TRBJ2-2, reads EADIYQTPRYLVIGTGKKITLECSQTMGHDKMYWYQQDPGMELHLIHYSYGVNSTEKGDLSSESTVSRIRTEHFPLTLESARPSHTSQYLCASSLRKGSTGELFFGEGSRLTVL.

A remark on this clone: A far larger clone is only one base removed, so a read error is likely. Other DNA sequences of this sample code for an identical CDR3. Here the CDR3 DNA reads TGTGCCAGCAGCCCAGACAGGACGAACACTGAAGCTCTCTTT. This translates into CASSPDRTNTEALF. The chain is built from TRBV6-6 and TRBJ1-1; tentatively, D is TRBD1 (6 bases). The CDR3 sequence is 14 residues long. Germline V gene data show CDR1 as MNHNY and CDR2 as SVGAGI (reference sequence).

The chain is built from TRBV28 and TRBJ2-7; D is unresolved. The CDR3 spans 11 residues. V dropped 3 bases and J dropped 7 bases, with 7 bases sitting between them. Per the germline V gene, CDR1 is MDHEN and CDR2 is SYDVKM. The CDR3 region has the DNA TGTGCCAGCAGTTTCGGGTGGGAGCAGTACTTC. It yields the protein CASSFGWEQYF.

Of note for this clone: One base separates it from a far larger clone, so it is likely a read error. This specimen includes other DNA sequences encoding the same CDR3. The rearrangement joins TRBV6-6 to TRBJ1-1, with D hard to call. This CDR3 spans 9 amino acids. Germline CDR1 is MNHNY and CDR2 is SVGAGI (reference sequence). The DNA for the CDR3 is TGTGCAAGCAGTTCTGAAGCTTTCTTT. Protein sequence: CASSSEAFF.